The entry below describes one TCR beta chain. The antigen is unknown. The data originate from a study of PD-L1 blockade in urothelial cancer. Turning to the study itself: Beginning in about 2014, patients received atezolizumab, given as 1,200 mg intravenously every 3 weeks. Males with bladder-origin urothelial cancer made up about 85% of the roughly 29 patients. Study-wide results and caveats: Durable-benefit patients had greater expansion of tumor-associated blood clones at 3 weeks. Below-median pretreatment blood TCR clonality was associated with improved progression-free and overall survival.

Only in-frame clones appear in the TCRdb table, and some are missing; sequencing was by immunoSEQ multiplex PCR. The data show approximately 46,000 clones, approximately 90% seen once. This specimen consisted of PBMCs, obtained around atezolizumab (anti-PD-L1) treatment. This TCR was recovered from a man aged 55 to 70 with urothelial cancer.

This chain's CDR3 is CASSLTSTTGELFF. The CDR3 bases are TGCGCCAGCAGCCTAACCTCTACCACCGGGGAGCTGTTTTTT. This chain links TRBV5-1 with TRBJ2-2, with D unresolved. Trimming shortened V by 4 bases and J by 4 bases, and 11 bases separated the two germline ends. CDR3 length equals 14 residues. Looked up from germline, CDR1 is SGHRS and CDR2 is YFSETQ.